The clone carrying this TCR delta chain was detected a few times. The protein TCRdb gives is from a much larger clone and does not agree with this DNA's translation at residue 5, likely a read error; the protein shown here comes from the DNA. The data originate from a study of γδ T cells in repeated Plasmodium falciparum infection. About the research overall: Malian gammadelta TCRs were studied during no-transmission periods and across acute malaria episodes.

TCRdb reran clone calling via CATT on the multiplex PCR reads. This table has about 89,000 delta-chain clones, more than 1.4% appearing once. The receptor's source is a pool of human donors (malaria-infected and uninfected, not separated). The sequenced material came from gamma-delta T cells from blood.

This CDR3 is CAFSSPNPPHGAPLSTGTDKLIF. The DNA for the CDR3 is TGTGCCTTTAGCAGTCCTAATCCTCCTCATGGAGCACCCCTCAGTACTGGCACCGATAAACTCATCTTT. This chain connects TRDV3 to TRDJ1; the D gene could be TRDD2 or TRDD3 (5 bases each). TCRdb leaves out the J gene; it was filled in here by matching the DNA to germline. The CDR3 contains 23 residues. V lost 0 bases, J lost 1 base, and 39 bases lay in between. CDR1 is TVYSNPD and CDR2 is GDNSRS in the germline V gene (reference sequence).